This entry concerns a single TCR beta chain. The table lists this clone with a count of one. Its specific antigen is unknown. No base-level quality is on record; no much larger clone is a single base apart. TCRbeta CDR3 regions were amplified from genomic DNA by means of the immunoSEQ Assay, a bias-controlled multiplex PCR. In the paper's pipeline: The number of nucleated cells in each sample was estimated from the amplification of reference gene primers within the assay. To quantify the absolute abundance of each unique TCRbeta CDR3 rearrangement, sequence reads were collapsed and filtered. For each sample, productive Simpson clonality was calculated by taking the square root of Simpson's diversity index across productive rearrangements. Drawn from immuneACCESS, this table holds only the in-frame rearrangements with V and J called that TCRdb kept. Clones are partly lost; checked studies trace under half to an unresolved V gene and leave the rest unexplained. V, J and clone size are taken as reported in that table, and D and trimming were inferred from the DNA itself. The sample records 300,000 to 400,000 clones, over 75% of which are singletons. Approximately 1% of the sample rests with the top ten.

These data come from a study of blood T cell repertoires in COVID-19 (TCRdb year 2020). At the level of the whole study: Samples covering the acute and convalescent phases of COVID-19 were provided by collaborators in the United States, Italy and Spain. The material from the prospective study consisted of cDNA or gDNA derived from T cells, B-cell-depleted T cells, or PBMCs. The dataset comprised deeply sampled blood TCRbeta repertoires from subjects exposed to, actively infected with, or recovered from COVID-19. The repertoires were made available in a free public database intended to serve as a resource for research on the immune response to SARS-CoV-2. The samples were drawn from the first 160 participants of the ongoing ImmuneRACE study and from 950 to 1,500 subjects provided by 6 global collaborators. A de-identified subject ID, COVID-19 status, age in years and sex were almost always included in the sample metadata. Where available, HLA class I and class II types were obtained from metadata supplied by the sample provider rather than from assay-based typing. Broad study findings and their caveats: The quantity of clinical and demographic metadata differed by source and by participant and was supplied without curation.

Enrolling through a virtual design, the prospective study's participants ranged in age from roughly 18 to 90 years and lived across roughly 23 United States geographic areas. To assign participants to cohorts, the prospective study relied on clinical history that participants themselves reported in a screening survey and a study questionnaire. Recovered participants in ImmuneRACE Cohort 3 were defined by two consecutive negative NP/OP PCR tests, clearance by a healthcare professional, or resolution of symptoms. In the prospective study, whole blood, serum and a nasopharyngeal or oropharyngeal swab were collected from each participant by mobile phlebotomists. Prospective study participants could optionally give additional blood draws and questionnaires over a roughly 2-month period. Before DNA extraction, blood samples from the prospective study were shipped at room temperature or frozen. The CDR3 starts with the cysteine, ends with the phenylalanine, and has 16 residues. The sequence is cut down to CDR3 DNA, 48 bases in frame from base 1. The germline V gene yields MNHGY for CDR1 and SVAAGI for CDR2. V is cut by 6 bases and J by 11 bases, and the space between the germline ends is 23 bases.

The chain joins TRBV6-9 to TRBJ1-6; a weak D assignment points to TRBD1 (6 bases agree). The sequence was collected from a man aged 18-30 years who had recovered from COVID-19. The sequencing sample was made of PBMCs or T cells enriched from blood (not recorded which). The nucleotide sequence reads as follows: TGTGCCAGCAGCCCTCCCGGGGGGCTTGATTGGGCACCCCTCCACTTT. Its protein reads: CASSPPGGLDWAPLHF.